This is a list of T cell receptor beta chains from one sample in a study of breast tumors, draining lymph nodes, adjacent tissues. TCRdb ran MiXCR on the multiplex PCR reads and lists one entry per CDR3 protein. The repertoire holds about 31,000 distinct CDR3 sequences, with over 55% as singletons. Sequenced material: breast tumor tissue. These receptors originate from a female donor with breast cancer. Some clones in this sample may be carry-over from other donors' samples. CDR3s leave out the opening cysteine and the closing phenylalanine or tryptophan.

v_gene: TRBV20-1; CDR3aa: PRRGALITDTQY
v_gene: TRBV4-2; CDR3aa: ASSQEASDPYEQY
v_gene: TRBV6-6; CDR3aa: ASSHWGQGAHQPQH
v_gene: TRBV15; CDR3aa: ATSTRPLSGKNIQY
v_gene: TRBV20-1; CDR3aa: SAAGGVSTDTQY
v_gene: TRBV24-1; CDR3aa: ATSTSEGYT
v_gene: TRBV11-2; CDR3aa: ASSLIQGTLQLDGYT
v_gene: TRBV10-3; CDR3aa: AIGGRKNTGELF
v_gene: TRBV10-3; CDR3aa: AISGATRGSYGYT
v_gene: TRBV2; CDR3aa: ASSATGNNSPLH
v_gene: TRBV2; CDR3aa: ASSWGSGRTTGELF
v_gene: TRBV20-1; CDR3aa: SARAGGWDPPQH
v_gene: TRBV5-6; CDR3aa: ASSFFGVSNQPQH
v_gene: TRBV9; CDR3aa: ASSAGQGLYGYT
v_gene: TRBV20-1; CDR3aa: SASGGSPYNEQL
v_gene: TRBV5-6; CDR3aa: ASSLLAAGPETQY
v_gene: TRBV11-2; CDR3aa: ASSPRVSWRTSGGVNEQF
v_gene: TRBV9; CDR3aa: ASSVSLAVTGELF
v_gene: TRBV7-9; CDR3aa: ASSLNFGGSGNTIY
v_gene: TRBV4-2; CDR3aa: ASSQQTGGRVYEQY
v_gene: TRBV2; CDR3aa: ASTRRGAVTDTQY
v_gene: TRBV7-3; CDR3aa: ASSLKNQSQH
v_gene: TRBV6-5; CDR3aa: ASSYGEGVGETQY
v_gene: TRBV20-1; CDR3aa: SARAGTDSNQPQH
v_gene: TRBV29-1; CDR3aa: SVEEYRLAGYYEQY
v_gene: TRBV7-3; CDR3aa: ASSPQDTQY
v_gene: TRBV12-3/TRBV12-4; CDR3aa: ASSYSGANVLT
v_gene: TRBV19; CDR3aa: ASRGGLEADTQY
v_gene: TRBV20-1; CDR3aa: SASSPTSTSTDTQY
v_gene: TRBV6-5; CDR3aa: ASTRTGGAGYGYT
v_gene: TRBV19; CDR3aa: ASGPPGLGGYT
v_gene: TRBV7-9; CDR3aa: ASSPDRDNSPLH
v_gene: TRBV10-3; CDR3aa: AISGPGQASYEQY
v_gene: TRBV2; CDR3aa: ASTRAQNSPLH
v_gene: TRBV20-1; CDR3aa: SGTQTTNEKLF
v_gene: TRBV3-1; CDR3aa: ASSQELTVSGNTIY
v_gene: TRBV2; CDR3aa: ASSFFLEEKLF
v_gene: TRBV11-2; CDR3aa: ASSPRSAGNKNEQF
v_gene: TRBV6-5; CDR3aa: ASSLTGGLNTEAF
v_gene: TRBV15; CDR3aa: ATSSLGTSGGTITDTQY
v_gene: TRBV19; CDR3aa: ASSLGLAGVDEQF
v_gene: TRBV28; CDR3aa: ASSFDPPAGGLGEQY
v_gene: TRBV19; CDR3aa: GSSKDRTHTDAQY
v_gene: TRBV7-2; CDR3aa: ASSLGSGANVLT
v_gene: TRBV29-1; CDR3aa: SVEERLQGYT
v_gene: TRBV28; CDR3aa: ASKPGAGTKNIQY
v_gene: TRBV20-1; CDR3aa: SAAGTSVLT
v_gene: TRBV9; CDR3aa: ANNPDLPTYEQY
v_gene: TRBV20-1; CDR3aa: SARSGQGWDTQY
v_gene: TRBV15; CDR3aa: ATSRDRSAGSYNEQF
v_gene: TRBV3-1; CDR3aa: ASSQGHPFGSGANVLT
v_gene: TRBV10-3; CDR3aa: AIRGGQDEFLDTQY
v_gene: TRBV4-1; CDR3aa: ASSQAGRGLAETQY
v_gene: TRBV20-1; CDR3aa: SAIDHEKLF
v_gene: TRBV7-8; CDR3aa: ASSLGGDGEKLY
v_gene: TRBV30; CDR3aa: AWSLAPQVAGRRVYEQY
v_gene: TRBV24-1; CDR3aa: ATSGSGNTIY
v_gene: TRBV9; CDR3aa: ASSGQGGYEQY